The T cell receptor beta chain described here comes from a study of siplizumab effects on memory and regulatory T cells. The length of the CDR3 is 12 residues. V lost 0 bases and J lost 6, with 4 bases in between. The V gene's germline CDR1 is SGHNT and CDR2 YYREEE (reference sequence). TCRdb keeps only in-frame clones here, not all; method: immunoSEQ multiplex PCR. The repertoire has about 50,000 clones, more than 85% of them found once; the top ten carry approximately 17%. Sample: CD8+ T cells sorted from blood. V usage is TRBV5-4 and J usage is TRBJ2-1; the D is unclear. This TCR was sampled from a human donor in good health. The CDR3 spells CASSLDFNEQFF. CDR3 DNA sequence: TGTGCCAGCAGCTTGGATTTCAATGAGCAGTTCTTC.